The 24 T cell receptor beta chains reported below all come from one sample, sequenced in a study of lymphopenia after photon versus proton radiotherapy. The repertoire was sequenced with immunoSEQ multiplex PCR; TCRdb's copy has only in-frame clones and lacks some. Here the sample spans some 31,000 clones, roughly 84% being singletons. Source: peripheral blood, taken from a patient treated with proton-based radiotherapy. These receptors were obtained from a woman aged 70-85 years with pancreatic cancer.

This chain links TRBV27 with TRBJ2-6; 8 bases map to TRBD2. The CDR3 contains 21 residues. CDR1 MNHEY and CDR2 SMNVEV come from the germline V gene (reference sequence). The J segment lost 3 bases and the V segment lost 0 bases, leaving 16 bases of the junction unmatched. The CDR3 loop reads CASSLSWTAGGGRIGANVLTF. The CDR3 coding sequence is TGTGCCAGCAGTTTATCTTGGACGGCGGGAGGAGGACGAATTGGGGCCAACGTCCTGACTTTC. The whole variable domain, filled in from reference TRBV27 and TRBJ2-6, reads EAQVTQNPRYLITVTGKKLTVTCSQNMNHEYMSWYRQDPGLGLRQIYYSMNVEVTDKGDVPEGYKVSRKEKRNFPLILESPSPNQTSLYFCASSLSWTAGGGRIGANVLTFGAGSRLTVL.

V is TRBV14 and J is TRBJ2-7; 8 bases line up with TRBD2. Germline values: CDR1 SGHDN, CDR2 FVKESK. The V and J ends lost 4 bases and 2 bases, in that order; junction bases with no gene match: 7. This CDR3 has 15 amino acids. CDR3 in DNA: TGTGCCAGCAGCCCCACGGGGGGGGTGGCCTACGAGCAGTACTTC. Residues: CASSPTGGVAYEQYF.

The gene calls are TRBV5-6 and TRBJ1-1; D not resolved. The germline gives CDR1 SGHDT, CDR2 YYEEEE. The CDR3 totals 14 residues. Between the trimmed V and J ends, which lost 0 bases and 1 base, there was a span of 7 bases. The CDR3 loop reads CASSLGIWNTEAFF. The CDR3 DNA is TGTGCCAGCAGCTTGGGCATTTGGAACACTGAAGCTTTCTTT.

This clone appeared a few times. V and J are TRBV10-3 and TRBJ1-4, with 11 nucleotides matching TRBD1. CDR1 and CDR2 (germline): ENHRY, SYGVKD. With 4 bases clipped from V and 7 bases from J, the junction kept 2 bases outside the gene matches. This CDR3 is built from 14 residues. CDR3 sequence reads: CAISGTGGFEKLFF. The CDR3 nucleotides are TGTGCCATCAGTGGGACAGGGGGCTTTGAAAAACTGTTTTTT.

The chain links TRBV6-1 to TRBJ2-7; no reliable D call. Trimming took 5 bases from V and 2 from J, leaving 4 bases between them. The CDR3 sequence is 11 residues long. The germline gives CDR1 MNHNS, CDR2 SASEGT. The DNA for the CDR3 is TGTGCCAGCAGTTCCCCCTACGAGCAGTACTTC. Protein: CASSSPYEQYF.

This clone has a single count. V and J are TRBV28 and TRBJ1-1, with no clear D. Deletions cut 6 bases from V and 2 bases from J, with 10 bases between. CDR1 is MDHEN and CDR2 is SYDVKM in the germline V gene. CDR3 length: 13 residues. The CDR3 region has the DNA TGTGCCAGCAGCCGACCCCACAACACTGAAGCTTTCTTT. Its translation is CASSRPHNTEAFF.

This chain links TRBV7-9 with TRBJ1-1; the D gene is possibly TRBD1 (5 bases). V lost 6 bases to trimming and J lost 1 base, with 9 bases between them. The CDR3 loop spans 13 amino acids. CDR1 and CDR2 (germline): SEHNR, FQNEAQ (reference sequence). CDR3: CASSFTGNTEAFF. CDR3 DNA sequence: TGTGCCAGCAGTTTTACAGGGAACACTGAAGCTTTCTTT.

This clone was recorded once. V usage is TRBV4-2 and J usage is TRBJ2-7; TRBD1 matches at 7 bases. CDR1 LGHNA and CDR2 YNFKEQ come from the germline V gene. The trim removed 4 bases at V and 0 bases at J, leaving 24 bases unmatched. The CDR3 sequence is 21 residues long. The CDR3 DNA reads as TGTGCCAGCAGCCTATTGGGTCCATCCATACAGGGGAAGTTTGGCTCCTACGAGCAGTACTTC. This sequence encodes CASSLLGPSIQGKFGSYEQYF.

J is TRBJ1-3 and V is TRBV28; possibly TRBD1 for D (6 bases). In germline, CDR1 is MDHEN, CDR2 SYDVKM. Trimming pared 6 bases from V and 0 bases from J, leaving 9 bases between. This CDR3 has 14 residues. The CDR3 sequence: CASRKGGSGNTIYF. The CDR3 coding sequence is TGTGCCAGCAGAAAAGGGGGCTCTGGAAACACCATATATTTT.

J is TRBJ2-3 and V is TRBV28, with 8 bases lining up with TRBD2. CDR1 MDHEN and CDR2 SYDVKM come from the germline V gene. Trimming cost V 5 bases and J 1 base; bases outside gene matches: 5. The length of the CDR3 is 15 residues. The CDR3 bases are TGTGCCAGCAGTACCGGGACTAGTGGCACAGATACGCAGTATTTT. Its protein product is CASSTGTSGTDTQYF. Full variable domain (remainder filled in from reference TRBV28 and TRBJ2-3): DVKVTQSSRYLVKRTGEKVFLECVQDMDHENMFWYRQDPGLGLRLIYFSYDVKMKEKGDIPEGYSVSREKKERFSLILESASTNQTSMYLCASSTGTSGTDTQYFGPGTRLTVL.

The chain combines TRBV28 with TRBJ1-3; a weak D match, TRBD1 (5 bases). V was clipped by 8 bases and J by 5 bases, with 10 bases between them. Germline V gene lookup returns CDR1 MDHEN and CDR2 SYDVKM. The CDR3 runs 12 residues. CDR3 bases: TGTGCCAGCGCCGGGGCACGAAACACCATATATTTT. This codes for CASAGARNTIYF.

The rearrangement joins TRBV19 to TRBJ2-1; 7 bases are shared with TRBD2. The CDR3 runs 16 residues. The V and J ends lost 1 base and 3 bases, in that order; junction bases with no gene match: 6. CDR1 LNHDA and CDR2 SQIVND come from the germline V gene (reference sequence). In DNA form, the CDR3 reads TGTGCCAGTAGTATAGGGAACCTAGCGGTCTACAATGAGCAGTTCTTC. This translates into CASSIGNLAVYNEQFF.

This chain links TRBV19 with TRBJ2-3, with D perhaps TRBD2 (6 bases). Between the trimmed V and J ends, which lost 3 bases and 0 bases, there was a span of 13 bases. Germline values: CDR1 LNHDA, CDR2 SQIVND (reference sequence). The CDR3 extends over 16 amino acids. CDR3 DNA sequence: TGTGCCAGTAGTATCCCCAGCGGAGGGAGCACAGATACGCAGTATTTT. Amino acids: CASSIPSGGSTDTQYF.

This sequence joins TRBV30 and TRBJ1-6; D is uncertain. CDR1 and CDR2 from the germline V gene are GTSNPN and SVGIG (reference sequence). This CDR3 region has 12 residues. V lost 2 bases, J lost 8 bases, and 7 bases lay in between. CDR3 in DNA: TGTGCCTGGAGTCCGCAGGATTCACCCCTCCACTTT. This encodes CAWSPQDSPLHF.

This chain links TRBV5-6 with TRBJ1-6, with a possible D match to TRBD1 (5 bases). The germline gives CDR1 SGHDT, CDR2 YYEEEE. The CDR3 consists of 17 residues. Trimming stripped 2 bases from V and 0 bases from J, with 12 bases between. CDR3 region: CASSLAGFNSYNSPLHF. In nucleotides, the CDR3 is TGTGCCAGCAGCTTAGCAGGGTTTAACTCCTATAATTCACCCCTCCACTTT. Full variable domain (remainder filled in from reference TRBV5-6 and TRBJ1-6): DAGVTQSPTHLIKTRGQQVTLRCSPKSGHDTVSWYQQALGQGPQFIFQYYEEEERQRGNFPDRFSGHQFPNYSSELNVNALLLGDSALYLCASSLAGFNSYNSPLHFGNGTRLTVT.

Here the CDR3 DNA reads TGTGCCAGCAGCTTAGCTACGACGCTCAACACTGAAGCTTTCTTT. Its translation is CASSLATTLNTEAFF. This chain links TRBV7-2 with TRBJ1-1; D is unclear. Looked up from germline, CDR1 is SGHTA and CDR2 is FQGNSA. This CDR3 region has 15 residues. V lost 0 bases and J 2 bases, leaving 10 bases between the germline ends.

The J gene is TRBJ2-5, the V gene TRBV19; D possibly corresponds to TRBD1 (7 bases). CDR3 length: 13 amino acids. Germline-derived CDR1 and CDR2 are LNHDA and SQIVND (reference sequence). Trimming removed 7 bases from V and 5 bases from J, with 14 bases in between. CDR3 loop: CASKEQGGETQYF. CDR3 nucleotide sequence: TGTGCCAGTAAAGAGCAGGGGGGCGAGACCCAGTACTTC.

Of note for this clone: One end of the junction does not line up with germline, which may come from a read error. The V call is TRBV7-9, the J call TRBJ2-7; 9 bases fit TRBD1. CDR3 length equals 14 residues. CDR1 is SEHNR, CDR2 FQNEAQ, per germline (reference sequence). The CDR3 reads CASSPGTGTVGQSF. The CDR3 DNA reads as TGTGCCAGCAGCCCCGGGACAGGGACAGTTGGGCAGTCCTTC.

The chain uses TRBV4-3 and TRBJ2-1; possible D gene TRBD2, 5 bases. Trimming took 1 base from V and 5 from J, leaving 24 bases between them. This CDR3 is 19 amino acids long. CDR1 is LGHNA and CDR2 is YSLEER in the germline V gene. The CDR3, as DNA: TGCGCCAGCAGCCAAGGGGTTCAGTGGAGGCTTCCCCCCAACAATGAGCAGTTCTTC. Encoded protein: CASSQGVQWRLPPNNEQFF.

The gene calls are TRBV18 and TRBJ2-7; 9 positions match TRBD1. The CDR3 is 15 residues long. Germline assignment: CDR1 KGHSH and CDR2 LQKENI. The V segment lost 4 bases and the J segment 0 bases; nucleotides outside the gene matches: 4. The CDR3 nucleotides are TGTGCCAGCTCACGAGCGGGACAGGGCTCCTACGAGCAGTACTTC. Its protein is CASSRAGQGSYEQYF.

The chain has TRBV28 and TRBJ1-2; possibly TRBD1 for D (6 bases). The CDR3 loop spans 14 amino acids. Between the trimmed V and J ends, which lost 6 bases and 6 bases, there was a span of 17 bases. Germline-derived CDR1 and CDR2 are MDHEN and SYDVKM. CDR3 bases: TGTGCCAGCAGGCCAACACAGGGTTTGGATGGCTACACCTTC. Its protein product is CASRPTQGLDGYTF.

This chain connects TRBV12-5 to TRBJ1-1, with 9 bases aligning to TRBD1. CDR1 and CDR2 from the germline V gene are LGHNT and FRNRAP. This CDR3 spans 13 amino acids. V was pared by 9 bases and J by 2 bases, with 4 bases of the junction left unmatched. The CDR3 loop reads CASKGQGNTEAFF. CDR3 nucleotides: TGTGCTAGCAAGGGACAGGGAAACACTGAAGCTTTCTTT. Based on the CDR3 plus reference TRBV12-5 and TRBJ1-1, the full variable domain is DARVTQTPRHKVTEMGQEVTMRCQPILGHNTVFWYRQTMMQGLELLAYFRNRAPLDDSGMPKDRFSAEMPDATLATLKIQPSEPRDSAVYFCASKGQGNTEAFFGQGTRLTVV.

The chain recombines TRBV28 with TRBJ2-3; weak D call: TRBD1 (6 bases). Deletions cut 7 bases from V and 6 bases from J, with 14 bases between. Germline V gene data show CDR1 as MDHEN and CDR2 as SYDVKM. This CDR3 contains 13 residues. Here the CDR3 DNA reads TGTGCCAGCATCCCCTACGACAGGGATACGCAGTATTTT. Residues: CASIPYDRDTQYF. Using reference TRBV28 and TRBJ2-3 for the parts outside the CDR3, the full variable domain is DVKVTQSSRYLVKRTGEKVFLECVQDMDHENMFWYRQDPGLGLRLIYFSYDVKMKEKGDIPEGYSVSREKKERFSLILESASTNQTSMYLCASIPYDRDTQYFGPGTRLTVL.

The chain recombines TRBV5-1 with TRBJ1-4; possible D gene TRBD1, 5 bases. Germline V lookup: CDR1 SGHRS, CDR2 YFSETQ. Trimming stripped 0 bases from V and 0 bases from J, with 12 bases between. The CDR3 is made up of 17 amino acids. CDR3 bases: TGCGCCAGCAGCTTGGGAGGTGGGGCTACAACTAATGAAAAACTGTTTTTT. This gives the protein CASSLGGGATTNEKLFF.